This TCR beta chain is from a study of cytomegalovirus exposure and HLA in healthy donors. Across the whole study: Out of roughly 170 million T cells, an earlier analysis found fewer than 140 million unique TCR beta sequences in total. Study-wide findings and caveats: A few chains linked to CMV were shown in vitro to be specific for CMV antigens. A later analysis linked a missense DCLRE1C variant to TCR beta V- and J-gene trimming. Previous analysis showed most TCR beta V segments were productive about 87% or about 30% of the time.

About this clone: Its cognate antigen is unknown.

Per the germline V gene, CDR1 is LNHDA and CDR2 is SQIVND (reference sequence). CDR3 length equals 14 residues. Trimming stripped 5 bases from V and 2 bases from J, with 10 bases between. It was with 60 Vbeta and 13 Jbeta primers that the PCR ran. Some clones are missing from TCRdb's copy, which holds only in-frame ones; the method was immunoSEQ multiplex PCR. This sample has around 180,000 clones, with 70% to 90% found just once. Sequenced sample: PBMCs. The rearrangement uses TRBV19 and TRBJ2-1; unclear D gene. The receptor comes from a girl aged 5-17 years in good health and CMV-seropositive. The CDR3 region is CASSPQQTYNEQFF. CDR3 bases: TGTGCCAGTAGTCCGCAACAGACCTACAATGAGCAGTTCTTC.